The present T cell receptor (beta chain) was sequenced within a study of shared clonotypes between healthy human individuals (dated by TCRdb to between 2020 and 2021). Background on the whole study: Three men and two women, aged 18 to 49 years, made up the cohort. For each donor, CD4 naive and CD4 memory were each run on three plates, CD8 naive on two plates, and CD8 memory on one plate. To estimate repertoire size and how much clonotypes are shared between individuals, the study performed deep sequencing of blood TCR repertoires from roughly five healthy adults. Libraries were prepared and TCR repertoires were sequenced by different laboratories using diverse techniques, in order to increase sequencing depth and limit assay-specific biases. Per donor, leukapheresis produced somewhere between about 0.8 and 9.5 billion PBMCs.

Using the deep immunoSEQ assay, multiplex PCR amplified TCR CDR3 regions from genomic DNA. Genomic DNA extracted from each cell subset was distributed evenly over all wells of several immunoSEQ 96-well plates, and each plate served as one replicate. For sorted subsets, each replicate PCR was loaded with 150 to 250 ng genomic DNA, equivalent to some 31,000 T cell genomes. The purified libraries were quantified using a Qubit 3.0 fluorometer, sized with a Bioanalyzer 2100, and then quantified again using the KAPA Library Quantification kit. Every immunoSEQ 96-well plate was sequenced on a separate single-read 150-cycle Illumina NextSeq 550 flow cell. Processing in the source paper ran as follows. The immunoSEQ output contained only junctional sequences without quality scores, so filtering could not match that applied to full-length reads. To assign V/J genes and CDR3, sequences were annotated using PyIR, a Python wrapper for IgBLAST v1.9, with IMGT germline references. Reads were removed for weak V/J assignments (E-value above 1e-6), missing CDR3, stop codons, out-of-frame junctions, or ambiguous translated residues. V3J clonotypes were defined by identical inferred V gene, J gene, and CDR3 amino acid sequence. The percentage overlap between two repertoires was calculated by dividing the number of shared unique clonotypes by the size of the smaller repertoire. Repertoire richness was assessed with RTK rarefaction, the Chao1 estimator, and Recon v2.1 estimates of unobserved clonotypes. Generation probabilities were computed with OLGA for all TCRbeta clonotypes obtained by the gDNA method from several donors. TCRdb limited this immuneACCESS table to in-frame rearrangements with V and J called. A share of clones is missing; checked studies link under half to unresolved V genes, and the rest is unexplained. D and trimming come from the DNA, and the V and J calls and clone size come from that table. This sample holds roughly 1,000,000 clones; approximately 78% were observed only once. The ten largest make up about 0.52% of the sample.

From the cysteine up to the phenylalanine, the CDR3 has a length of 16 residues. The read is trimmed to its CDR3 DNA, 48 bases read in frame from base 1. The junction shows trimming of 0 bases on V and 0 bases on J, plus 11 bases between the germline ends. The germline V gene (reference sequence) sets CDR1 to LNHNV and CDR2 to YYDKDF. Of note for this clone: No antigen is known for it. Per-nucleotide qualities are absent, and no much larger clonotype sits a single base away.

Findings and caveats that apply to the study as a whole: Only blood was sampled, and tissue TCR repertoires likely differ from those in blood. Incomplete sequencing was indicated by rarefaction of sorted-subset datasets, despite the large sequencing depth. Sharing across a few donors was observed for approximately 5% of naive CD4, over 3% of naive CD8, about 2.3% of memory CD4, and around 0.4% of memory CD8 clonotypes. Larger estimated clonotype richness was generally found for naive subsets than for memory subsets. Because the study included only a small number of donors, the genetic and exposure-history diversity represented was limited. Based on pairwise subsampling, the degree of clonotype sharing among donors was expected to be affected by sequencing depth. Compared with non-shared clonotypes, the clonotypes found in all four sorted-subset donors had higher generation probabilities.

The donors were healthy, HIV-negative adults with no recently reported acute infections or vaccinations. Only Caucasian adults living in Nashville, Tennessee, USA were represented among the donors. Magnetic negative selection was used to enrich CD4+ T cells, after which naive cells were positively selected on CD45RA and the negative fraction became the memory subset. Blood was obtained by leukapheresis, after which PBMCs were separated by Ficoll-Histopaque density gradient centrifugation and cryopreserved in liquid nitrogen vapor phase. Analytical flow cytometry was used to check the purity and quantity of each magnetically sorted T cell population. Genomic DNA was isolated from each sorted fraction and quantified by UV absorbance on a Nanodrop 2000c.

This receptor was obtained from a man younger than 35 in good health. Some clones in this sample may be carry-over from other donors' samples. The sample consisted of memory CD4+ T cells from PBMCs. In light of the paper, this sample's cell subset or site label describes: CD45RA-negative fraction. The V gene is TRBV15 and the J gene is TRBJ1-1; the D gene lacks a confident call. CDR3 region: CATSRDPAGMNTEAFF. The nucleotide sequence is TGTGCCACCAGCAGAGATCCGGCAGGTATGAACACTGAAGCTTTCTTT.